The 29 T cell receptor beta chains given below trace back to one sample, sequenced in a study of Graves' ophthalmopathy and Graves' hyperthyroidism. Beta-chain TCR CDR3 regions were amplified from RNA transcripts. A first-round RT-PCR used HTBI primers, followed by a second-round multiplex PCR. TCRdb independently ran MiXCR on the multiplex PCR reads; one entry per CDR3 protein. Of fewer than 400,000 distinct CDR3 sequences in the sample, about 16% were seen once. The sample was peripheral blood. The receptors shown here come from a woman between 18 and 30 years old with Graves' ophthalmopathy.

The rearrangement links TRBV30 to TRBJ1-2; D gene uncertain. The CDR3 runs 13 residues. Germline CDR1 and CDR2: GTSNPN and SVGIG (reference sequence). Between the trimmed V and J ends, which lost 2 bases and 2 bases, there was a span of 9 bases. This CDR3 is CAWSRLLNYGYTF. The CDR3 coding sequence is TGTGCCTGGAGTAGGTTACTAAACTATGGCTACACCTTC. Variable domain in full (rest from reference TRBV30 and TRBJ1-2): SQTIHQWPATLVQPVGSPLSLECTVEGTSNPNLYWYRQAAGRGLQLLFYSVGIGQISSEVPQNLSASRPQDRQFILSSKKLLLSDSGFYLCAWSRLLNYGYTFGSGTRLTVV.

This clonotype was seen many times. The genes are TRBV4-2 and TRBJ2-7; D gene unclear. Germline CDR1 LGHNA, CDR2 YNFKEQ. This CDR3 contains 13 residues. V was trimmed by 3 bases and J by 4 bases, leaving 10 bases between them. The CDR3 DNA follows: TGTGCCAGCAGCCACGAATCCGGGTACGAGCAGTACTTC. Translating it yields CASSHESGYEQYF.

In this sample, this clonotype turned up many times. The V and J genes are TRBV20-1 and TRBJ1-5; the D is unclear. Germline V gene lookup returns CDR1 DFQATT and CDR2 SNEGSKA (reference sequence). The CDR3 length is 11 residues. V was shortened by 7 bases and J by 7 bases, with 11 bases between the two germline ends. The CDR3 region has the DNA TGCAGTGTAGCGCCCGGGCAGCCCCAGCATTTT. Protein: CSVAPGQPQHF.

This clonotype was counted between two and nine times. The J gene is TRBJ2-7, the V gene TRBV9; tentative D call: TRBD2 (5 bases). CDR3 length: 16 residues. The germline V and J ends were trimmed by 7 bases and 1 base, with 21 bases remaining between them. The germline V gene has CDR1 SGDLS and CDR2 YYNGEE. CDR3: CASGFPGTLVSYEQYF. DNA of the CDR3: TGTGCCAGCGGATTCCCGGGAACTTTAGTTTCCTACGAGCAGTACTTC.

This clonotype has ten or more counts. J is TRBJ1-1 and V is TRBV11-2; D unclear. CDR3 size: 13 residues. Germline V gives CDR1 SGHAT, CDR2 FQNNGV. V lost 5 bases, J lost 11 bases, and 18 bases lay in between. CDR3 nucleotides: TGTGCCAGCAGCAAAACGCGGGTCTTGGGGGCTTTCTTT. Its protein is CASSKTRVLGAFF.

The CDR3 sequence is CASSELGGNQPQHF. In DNA, the CDR3 is TGTGCCAGTAGTGAACTGGGGGGCAATCAGCCCCAGCATTTT. The rearrangement joins TRBV19 to TRBJ1-5; possibly TRBD1 for D (5 bases). Trimming removed 5 bases from V and 2 bases from J, with 10 bases in between. This CDR3 spans 14 amino acids. Germline V lookup: CDR1 LNHDA, CDR2 SQIVND (reference sequence).

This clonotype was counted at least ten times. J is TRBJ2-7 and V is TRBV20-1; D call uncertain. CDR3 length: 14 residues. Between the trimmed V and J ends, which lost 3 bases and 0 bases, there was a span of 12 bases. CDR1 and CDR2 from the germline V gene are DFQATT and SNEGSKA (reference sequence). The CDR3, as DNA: TGCAGTGCTAGCTCAGGTAGCAGCTCCTACGAGCAGTACTTC. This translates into CSASSGSSSYEQYF.

CDR3 DNA sequence: TGTGCCATCAGTGAGTCAGTGGTTTCCGAGCAGTACTTC. Translation gives CAISESVVSEQYF. The chain is built from TRBV10-3 and TRBJ2-7; no firm D call. The CDR3 covers 13 residues. Germline-derived CDR1 and CDR2 are ENHRY and SYGVKD. Trimming pared 0 bases from V and 6 bases from J, leaving 9 bases between.

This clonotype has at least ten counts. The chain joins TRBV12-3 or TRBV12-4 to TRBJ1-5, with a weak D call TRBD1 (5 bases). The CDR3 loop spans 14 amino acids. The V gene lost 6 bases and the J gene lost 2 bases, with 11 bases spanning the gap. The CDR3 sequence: CASSRGVGNQPQHF. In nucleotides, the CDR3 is TGTGCCAGCAGCCGGGGGGTAGGCAATCAGCCCCAGCATTTT.

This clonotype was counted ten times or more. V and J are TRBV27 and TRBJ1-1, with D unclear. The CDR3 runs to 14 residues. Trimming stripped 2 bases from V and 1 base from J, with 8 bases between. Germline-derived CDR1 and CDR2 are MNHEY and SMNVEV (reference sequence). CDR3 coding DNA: TGTGCCAGCAGTTTAGGGGTTTCGAACACTGAAGCTTTCTTT. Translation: CASSLGVSNTEAFF.

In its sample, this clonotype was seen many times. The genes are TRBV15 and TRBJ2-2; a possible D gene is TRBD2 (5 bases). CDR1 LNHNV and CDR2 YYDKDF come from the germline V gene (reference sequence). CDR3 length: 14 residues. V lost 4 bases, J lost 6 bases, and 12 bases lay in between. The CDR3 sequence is CATSTSGIPGELFF. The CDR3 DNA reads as TGTGCCACCAGCACTTCGGGAATCCCCGGGGAGCTGTTTTTT.

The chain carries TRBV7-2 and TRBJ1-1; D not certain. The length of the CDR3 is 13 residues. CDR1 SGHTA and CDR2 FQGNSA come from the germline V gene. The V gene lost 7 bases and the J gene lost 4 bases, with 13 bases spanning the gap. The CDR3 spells CASTQQPGTEAFF. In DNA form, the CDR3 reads TGTGCCAGCACCCAACAACCGGGCACTGAAGCTTTCTTT. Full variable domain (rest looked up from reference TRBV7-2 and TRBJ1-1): GAGVSQSPSNKVTEKGKDVELRCDPISGHTALYWYRQSLGQGLEFLIYFQGNSAPDKSGLPSDRFSAERTGGSVSTLTIQRTQQEDSAVYLCASTQQPGTEAFFGQGTRLTVV.

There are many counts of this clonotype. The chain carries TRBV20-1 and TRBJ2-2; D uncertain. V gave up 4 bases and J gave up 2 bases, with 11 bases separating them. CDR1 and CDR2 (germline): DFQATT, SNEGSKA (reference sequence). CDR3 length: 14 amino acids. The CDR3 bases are TGCAGTGCTACGAAACCCCTCAACACCGGGGAGCTGTTTTTT. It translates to CSATKPLNTGELFF.

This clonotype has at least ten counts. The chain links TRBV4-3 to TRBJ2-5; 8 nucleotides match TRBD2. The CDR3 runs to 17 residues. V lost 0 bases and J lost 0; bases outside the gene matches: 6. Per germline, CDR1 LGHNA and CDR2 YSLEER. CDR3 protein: CASSQELSGAYQETQYF. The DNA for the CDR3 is TGCGCCAGCAGCCAAGAGCTTAGCGGGGCGTACCAAGAGACCCAGTACTTC.

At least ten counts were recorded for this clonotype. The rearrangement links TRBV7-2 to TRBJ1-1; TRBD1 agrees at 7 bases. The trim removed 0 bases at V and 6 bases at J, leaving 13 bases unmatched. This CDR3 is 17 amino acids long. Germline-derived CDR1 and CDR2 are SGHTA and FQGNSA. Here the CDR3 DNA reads TGTGCCAGCAGCTTAGCAGAGACAGGGAGTAGTACGGCTGAAGCTTTCTTT. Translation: CASSLAETGSSTAEAFF.

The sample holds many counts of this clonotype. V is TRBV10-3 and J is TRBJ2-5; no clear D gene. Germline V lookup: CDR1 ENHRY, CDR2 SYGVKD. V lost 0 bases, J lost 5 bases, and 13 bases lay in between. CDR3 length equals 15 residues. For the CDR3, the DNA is TGTGCCATCAGTGAGTCACGGTCTGCAGCGGAGACCCAGTACTTC. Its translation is CAISESRSAAETQYF.

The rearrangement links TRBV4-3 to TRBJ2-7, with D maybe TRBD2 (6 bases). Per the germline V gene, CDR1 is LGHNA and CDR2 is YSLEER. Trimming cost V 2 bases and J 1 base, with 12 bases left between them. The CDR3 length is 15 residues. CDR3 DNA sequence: TGCGCCAGCAGCCAACTCCCGGGGGAATCCTACGAGCAGTACTTC. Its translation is CASSQLPGESYEQYF.

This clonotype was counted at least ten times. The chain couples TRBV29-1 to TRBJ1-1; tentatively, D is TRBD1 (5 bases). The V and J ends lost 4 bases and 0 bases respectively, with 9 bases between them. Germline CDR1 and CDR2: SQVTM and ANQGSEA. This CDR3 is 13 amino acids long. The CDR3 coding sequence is TGCAGCGTTGGGGGACGGATGAACACTGAAGCTTTCTTT. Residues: CSVGGRMNTEAFF. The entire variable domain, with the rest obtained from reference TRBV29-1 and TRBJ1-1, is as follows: SAVISQKPSRDICQRGTSLTIQCQVDSQVTMMFWYRQQPGQSLTLIATANQGSEATYESGFVIDKFPISRPNLTFSTLTVSNMSPEDSSIYLCSVGGRMNTEAFFGQGTRLTVV.

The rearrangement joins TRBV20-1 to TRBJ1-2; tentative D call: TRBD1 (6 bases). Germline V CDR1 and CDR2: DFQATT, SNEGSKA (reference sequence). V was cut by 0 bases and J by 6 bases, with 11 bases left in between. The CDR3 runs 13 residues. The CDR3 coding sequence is TGCAGTGCTAGAGATCCGGGGGCAGATGGCTACACCTTC. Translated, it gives CSARDPGADGYTF.

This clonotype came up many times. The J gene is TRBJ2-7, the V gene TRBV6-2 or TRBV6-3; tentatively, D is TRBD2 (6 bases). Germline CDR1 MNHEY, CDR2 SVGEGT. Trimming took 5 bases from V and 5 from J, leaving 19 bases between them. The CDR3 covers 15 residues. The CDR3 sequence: CASSHRTGELDEQYF. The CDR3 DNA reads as TGTGCCAGCAGTCATAGGACGGGGGAACTGGACGAGCAGTACTTC.

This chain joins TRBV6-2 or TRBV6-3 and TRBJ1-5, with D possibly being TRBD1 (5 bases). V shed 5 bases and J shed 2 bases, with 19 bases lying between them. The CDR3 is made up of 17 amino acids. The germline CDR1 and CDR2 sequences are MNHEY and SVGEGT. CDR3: CASSMGDRGKGNQPQHF. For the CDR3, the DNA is TGTGCCAGCAGTATGGGGGACCGGGGCAAGGGCAATCAGCCCCAGCATTTT.

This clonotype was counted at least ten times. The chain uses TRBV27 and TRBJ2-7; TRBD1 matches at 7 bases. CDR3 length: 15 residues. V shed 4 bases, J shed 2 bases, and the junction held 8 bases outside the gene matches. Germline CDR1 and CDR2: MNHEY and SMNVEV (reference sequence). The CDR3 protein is CASSSEFQGAYEQYF. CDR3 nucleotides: TGTGCCAGCAGTTCTGAGTTTCAGGGGGCCTACGAGCAGTACTTC.

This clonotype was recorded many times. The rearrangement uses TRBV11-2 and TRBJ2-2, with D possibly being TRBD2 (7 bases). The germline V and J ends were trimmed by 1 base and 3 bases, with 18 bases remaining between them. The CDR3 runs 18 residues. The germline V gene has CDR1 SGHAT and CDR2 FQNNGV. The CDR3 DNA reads TGTGCCAGCAGCTTAGTTCCCGGGGGGCTCCTCTACACCGGGGAGCTGTTTTTT. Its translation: CASSLVPGGLLYTGELFF.

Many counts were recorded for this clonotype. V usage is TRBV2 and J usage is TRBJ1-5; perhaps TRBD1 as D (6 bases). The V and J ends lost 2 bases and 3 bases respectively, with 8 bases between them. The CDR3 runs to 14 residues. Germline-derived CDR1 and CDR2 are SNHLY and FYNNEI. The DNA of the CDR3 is TGTGCCAGCAGTGAATGGGACAACAATCAGCCCCAGCATTTT. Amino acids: CASSEWDNNQPQHF.

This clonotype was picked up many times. The CDR3 sequence: CASTPGQGGQYF. As DNA, the CDR3 is TGTGCCAGCACCCCCGGACAGGGAGGGCAGTACTTC. This chain joins TRBV11-2 and TRBJ2-7; TRBD1 aligns across 8 bases. In germline, CDR1 is SGHAT, CDR2 FQNNGV. The length of the CDR3 is 12 residues. V trimming: 7 bases; J trimming: 9 bases; junction bases outside the gene matches: 8.

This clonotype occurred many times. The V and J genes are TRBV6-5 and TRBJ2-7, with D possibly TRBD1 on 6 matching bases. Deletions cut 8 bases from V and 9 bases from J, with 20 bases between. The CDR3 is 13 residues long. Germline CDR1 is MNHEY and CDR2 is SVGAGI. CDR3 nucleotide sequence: TGTGCCAGCGACGTTGACAGGTCGCCGGGGCAGTACTTC. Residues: CASDVDRSPGQYF.

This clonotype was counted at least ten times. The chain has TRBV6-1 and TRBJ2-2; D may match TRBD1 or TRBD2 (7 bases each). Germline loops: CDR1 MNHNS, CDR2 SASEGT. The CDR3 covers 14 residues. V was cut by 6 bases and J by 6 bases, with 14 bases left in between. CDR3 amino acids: CASRIRGGPGELFF. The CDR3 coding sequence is TGTGCCAGCAGGATCAGGGGGGGTCCCGGGGAGCTGTTTTTT.

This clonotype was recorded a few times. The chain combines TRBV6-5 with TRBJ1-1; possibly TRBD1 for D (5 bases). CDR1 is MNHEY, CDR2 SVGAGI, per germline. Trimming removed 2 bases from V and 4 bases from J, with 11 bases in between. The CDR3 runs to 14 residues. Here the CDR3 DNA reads TGTGCCAGCAGTTACGGCAGGGTGGTCACTGAAGCTTTCTTT. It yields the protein CASSYGRVVTEAFF.

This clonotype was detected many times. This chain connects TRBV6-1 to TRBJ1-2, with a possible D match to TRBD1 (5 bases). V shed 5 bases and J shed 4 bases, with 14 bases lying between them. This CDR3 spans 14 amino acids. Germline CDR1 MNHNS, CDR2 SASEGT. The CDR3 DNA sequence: TGTGCCAGCAGTCAGGTGGGGCGCCCCTATGGCTACACCTTC. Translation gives CASSQVGRPYGYTF.